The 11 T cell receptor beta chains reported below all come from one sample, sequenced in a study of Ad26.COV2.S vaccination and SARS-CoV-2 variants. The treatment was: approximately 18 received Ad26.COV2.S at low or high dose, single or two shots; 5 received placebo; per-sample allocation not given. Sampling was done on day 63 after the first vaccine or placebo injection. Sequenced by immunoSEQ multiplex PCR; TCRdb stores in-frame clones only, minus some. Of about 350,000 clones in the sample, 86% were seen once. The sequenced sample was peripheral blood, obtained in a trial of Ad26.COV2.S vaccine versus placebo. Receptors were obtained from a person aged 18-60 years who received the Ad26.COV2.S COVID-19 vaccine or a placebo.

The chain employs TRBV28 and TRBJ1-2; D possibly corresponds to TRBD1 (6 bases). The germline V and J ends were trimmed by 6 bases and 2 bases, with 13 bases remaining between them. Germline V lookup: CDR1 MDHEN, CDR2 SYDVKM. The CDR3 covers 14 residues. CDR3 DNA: TGTGCCAGCAGACGAGGAAGGGGGAACTATGGCTACACCTTC. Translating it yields CASRRGRGNYGYTF.

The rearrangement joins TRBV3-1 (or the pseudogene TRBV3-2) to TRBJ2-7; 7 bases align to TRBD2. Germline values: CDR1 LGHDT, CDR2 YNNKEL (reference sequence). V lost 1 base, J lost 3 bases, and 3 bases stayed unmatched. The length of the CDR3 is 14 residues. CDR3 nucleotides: TGTGCCAGCAGCCAAGCTAGCGGATACTACGAGCAGTACTTC. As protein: CASSQASGYYEQYF.

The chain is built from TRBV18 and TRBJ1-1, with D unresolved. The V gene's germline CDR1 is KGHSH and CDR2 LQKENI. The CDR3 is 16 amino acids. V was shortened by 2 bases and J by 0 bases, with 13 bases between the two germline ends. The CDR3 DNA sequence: TGTGCCAGCTCACCAATGGGGAGCCTCATGAACACTGAAGCTTTCTTT. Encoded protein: CASSPMGSLMNTEAFF.

The CDR3 region has the DNA TGTGCCAGCAGGACAGGGGAGGGCCGGAACACTGAAGCTTTCTTT. Its protein product is CASRTGEGRNTEAFF. The chain recombines TRBV6-5 with TRBJ1-1; 8 positions agree with TRBD1. J gave up 1 base and V 6 bases, and 7 bases lay outside the gene matches. Germline V gene data show CDR1 as MNHEY and CDR2 as SVGAGI. The length of the CDR3 is 15 residues.

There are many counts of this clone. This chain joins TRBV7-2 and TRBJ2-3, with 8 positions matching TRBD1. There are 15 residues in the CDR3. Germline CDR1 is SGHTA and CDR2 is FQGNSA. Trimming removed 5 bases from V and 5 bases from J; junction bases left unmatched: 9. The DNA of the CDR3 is TGTGCCAGCAGCCAGTGGCAGGGGGCCATAGATACGCAGTATTTT. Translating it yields CASSQWQGAIDTQYF.

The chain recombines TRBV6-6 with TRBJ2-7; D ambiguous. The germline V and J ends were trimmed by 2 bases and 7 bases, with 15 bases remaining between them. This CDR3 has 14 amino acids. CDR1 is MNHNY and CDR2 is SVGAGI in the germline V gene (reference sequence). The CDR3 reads CASSYGLDPWEQYF. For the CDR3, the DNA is TGTGCCAGCAGTTACGGGCTAGACCCCTGGGAGCAGTACTTC.

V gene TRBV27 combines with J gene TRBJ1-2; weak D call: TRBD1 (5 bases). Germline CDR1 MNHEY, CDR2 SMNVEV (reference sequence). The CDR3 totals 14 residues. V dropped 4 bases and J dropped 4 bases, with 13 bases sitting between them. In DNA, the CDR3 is TGTGCCAGCAGTTCGGGGGGAATGAGCTATGGCTACACCTTC. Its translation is CASSSGGMSYGYTF.

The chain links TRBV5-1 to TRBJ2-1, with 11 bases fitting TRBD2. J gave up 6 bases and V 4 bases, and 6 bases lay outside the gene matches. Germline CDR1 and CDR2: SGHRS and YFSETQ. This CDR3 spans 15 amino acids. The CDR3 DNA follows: TGCGCCAGCAGCCTCATTAGCGGGAGGGTCAATGAGCAGTTCTTC. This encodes CASSLISGRVNEQFF.

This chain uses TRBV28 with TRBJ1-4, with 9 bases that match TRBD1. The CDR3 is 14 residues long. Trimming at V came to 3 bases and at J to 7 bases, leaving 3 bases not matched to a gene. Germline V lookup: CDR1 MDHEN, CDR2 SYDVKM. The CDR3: CASSFRDRVEKLFF. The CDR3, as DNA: TGTGCCAGCAGTTTTCGGGACAGGGTTGAAAAACTGTTTTTT.

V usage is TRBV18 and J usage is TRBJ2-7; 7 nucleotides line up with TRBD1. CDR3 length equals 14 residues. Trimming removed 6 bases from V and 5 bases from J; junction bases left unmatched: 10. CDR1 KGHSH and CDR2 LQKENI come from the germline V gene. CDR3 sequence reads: CASSKTQGVDEQYF. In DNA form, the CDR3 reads TGTGCCAGCTCGAAGACTCAGGGGGTCGACGAGCAGTACTTC. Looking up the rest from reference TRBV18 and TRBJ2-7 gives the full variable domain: NAGVMQNPRHLVRRRGQEARLRCSPMKGHSHVYWYRQLPEEGLKFMVYLQKENIIDESGMPKERFSAEFPKEGPSILRIQQVVRGDSAAYFCASSKTQGVDEQYFGPGTRLTVT.

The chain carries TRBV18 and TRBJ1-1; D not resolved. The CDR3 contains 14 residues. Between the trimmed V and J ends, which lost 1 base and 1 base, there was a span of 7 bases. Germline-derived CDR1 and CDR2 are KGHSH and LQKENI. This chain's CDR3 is CASSPRQQNTEAFF. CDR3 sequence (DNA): TGTGCCAGCTCACCACGGCAGCAGAACACTGAAGCTTTCTTT. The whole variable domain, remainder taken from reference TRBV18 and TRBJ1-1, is NAGVMQNPRHLVRRRGQEARLRCSPMKGHSHVYWYRQLPEEGLKFMVYLQKENIIDESGMPKERFSAEFPKEGPSILRIQQVVRGDSAAYFCASSPRQQNTEAFFGQGTRLTVV.